What follows describes a single T cell receptor (beta chain). Its antigen is still unknown. There are 13 residues in the CDR3. With 0 bases removed from V and 6 bases from J, the gap between germline ends came to 10 bases. Germline V gives CDR1 SGDLS, CDR2 YYNGEE. With 60 Vbeta and 13 Jbeta primers, the PCR was carried out. Profiling relied on immunoSEQ multiplex PCR, and the TCRdb table lists in-frame clones only, not all of them. The sample carries some 160,000 clones, 73% recorded once. The data were taken from a study of cytomegalovirus exposure and HLA in healthy donors. Whole-study findings and limits: In vitro assays verified that three CMV-associated chains recognized CMV antigens specifically.

The chain combines TRBV9 with TRBJ2-7, with a weak D call TRBD1 (6 bases). Material for sequencing was PBMCs. This TCR came from a young woman in good health and CMV-seropositive. The CDR3 DNA follows: TGTGCCAGCAGCGTAGAAGGGGGTCGCGAGCAGTACTTC. Protein: CASSVEGGREQYF.